This entry lists 3 T cell receptor beta chains sequenced from one sample in a study of blood T cells in healthy people across ages. The authors ran a second PCR of about 6 to 12 cycles using a sample-barcoded 5' primer and a J-beta primer mix. TCRdb processed the 5' RACE reads anew with MiXCR; each CDR3 protein has one entry. The data contain almost 1 million distinct CDR3 sequences, roughly 51% of them singletons. Sequencing was performed on blood. These receptors originate from a woman in her fifties or sixties in good health.

J is TRBJ2-3 and V is TRBV7-8; 11 nucleotides agree with TRBD2. This CDR3 comprises 16 residues. The germline V gene has CDR1 SGHVS and CDR2 FQNEAQ. V trimming: 5 bases; J trimming: 5 bases; junction bases outside the gene matches: 9. Here the CDR3 DNA reads TGTGCCAGCAGCCTGTTTCTAGCGGGAGGACGAGATACGCAGTATTTT. It specifies CASSLFLAGGRDTQYF. The whole variable domain, filled in from reference TRBV7-8 and TRBJ2-3, reads GAGVSQSPRYKVAKRGQDVALRCDPISGHVSLFWYQQALGQGPEFLTYFQNEAQLDKSGLPSDRFFAERPEGSVSTLKIQRTQQEDSAVYLCASSLFLAGGRDTQYFGPGTRLTVL.

The chain combines TRBV6-6 with TRBJ1-1; D call uncertain. CDR1 and CDR2 from the germline V gene are MNHNY and SVGAGI (reference sequence). Trimming took off 0 bases at V and 8 bases at J, with 10 bases between the two ends. The CDR3 contains 13 residues. The CDR3 spells CASSYSIGSEAFF. As DNA, the CDR3 is TGTGCCAGCAGTTACTCGATTGGATCGGAAGCTTTCTTT.

The rearrangement uses TRBV20-1 and TRBJ2-7; D call uncertain. There are 11 residues in the CDR3. Trimming left V 6 bases short and J 2 bases short, with 8 bases between. CDR1 is DFQATT, CDR2 SNEGSKA, per germline (reference sequence). CDR3: CSAEDTYEQYF. The CDR3 coding sequence is TGCAGTGCCGAGGATACCTACGAGCAGTACTTC.